These T cell receptor beta chains were read from a single sample in a study of T cell repertoires in cytomegalovirus infection. TCRdb processed the reads anew with MiXCR; each CDR3 protein has one entry. This table has approximately 500,000 distinct CDR3 sequences, around 11% appearing once. The sample comprised PBMCs. Receptors originate from a human donor in good health (CMV status not recorded). Some clones in this sample may be carry-over from other donors' samples. Each CDR3 is given with its conserved first and last residue. The D gene is left open where the match is weak. Where a row states a size, it is once, few, many or the class of an expanded clone; other rows omit it.

size	J	D	V	DNA	CDR3
few	TRBJ1-2	NA	TRBV15	TGTGCCACCAGCAGAGAGGGGCTCACTAACTATGGCTACACCTTC	CATSREGLTNYGYTF
few	TRBJ2-1	NA	TRBV28	TGTGCCAGCAGTTGGGGGGAAGCCTCCTACAATGAGCAGTTCTTC	CASSWGEASYNEQFF
NA	TRBJ2-3	NA	TRBV5-1	TGCGCCAGCAGCTTGGGACAGGTTACAGATACGCAGTATTTT	CASSLGQVTDTQYF
many	TRBJ2-3	NA	TRBV7-9	TGTGCCAGCAGCTTGGTCAGGCAGGGAGCGGATACGCAGTATTTT	CASSLVRQGADTQYF
many	TRBJ2-1	NA	TRBV28	TGTGCCAGCAGTTTGATGGGAGAAGTTTACAATGAGCAGTTCTTC	CASSLMGEVYNEQFF
many	TRBJ1-2	NA	TRBV4-1	TGCGCCAGCAGCCAAGAACCAAAAGATGACCCCGGGTCATTATGGGGACACACAAACTATGGCTACACCTTC	CASSQEPKDDPGSLWGHTNYGYTF
many	TRBJ2-2	NA	TRBV7-3	TGTGCCAGCAGGGGTTCGGGCGGGGAGCTGTTTTTT	CASRGSGGELFF
NA	TRBJ2-1	NA	TRBV9	TGTGCCAGCAGCGGGAGGAAGACCTACAATGAGCAGTTCTTC	CASSGRKTYNEQFF
many	TRBJ1-4	TRBD1	TRBV7-8	TGTGCCAGCAGTTCCGAACAGACAGGGGGGGAAAAACTGTTTTTT	CASSSEQTGGEKLFF
NA	TRBJ2-5	NA	TRBV6-6	TGTGCCAGCAGTCCCGGGGTAGCTCAGACCCAGTACTTC	CASSPGVAQTQYF
many	TRBJ1-2	TRBD1	TRBV6-2/TRBV6-3	TGTGCCAGCAGTTACGGCGGGACAGGGGTTGGCTACACCTTC	CASSYGGTGVGYTF
NA	TRBJ2-1	NA	TRBV6-2/TRBV6-3	TGTGCCAGCAGTCCTGACTACGATTCGAATGAGCAGTTCTTC	CASSPDYDSNEQFF
many	TRBJ1-1	TRBD1	TRBV7-9	TGTGCCAGCAGCTCCAGGACAGGGGAAGTTATGAACACTGAAGCTTTCTTT	CASSSRTGEVMNTEAFF
few	TRBJ2-1	TRBD2	TRBV5-4	TGTGCCAGCAGGCTAGCGGGGGGGGGGGGGGGTGAGCAGTTCTTC	CASRLAGGGGGEQFF
many	TRBJ2-6	TRBD2	TRBV5-4	TGTGCCAGCAGCTCTGGACTAAGCGGGAGTACTGGGGCCAACGTCCTGACTTTC	CASSSGLSGSTGANVLTF
many	TRBJ1-5	NA	TRBV20-1	TGCAGTGCTAGGGAGGGGGGCAATCAGCCCCAGCATTTT	CSAREGGNQPQHF
many	TRBJ2-2	TRBD1	TRBV7-8	TGTGCCAGCAGCTTAGGGAGGACAGGGGTTTTGGCGAACACCGGGGAGCTGTTTTTT	CASSLGRTGVLANTGELFF
NA	TRBJ2-1	NA	TRBV20-1	TGCAGTGCTAGTCAGGGGGGCGTCCACAATGAGCAGTTCTTC	CSASQGGVHNEQFF
many	TRBJ1-1	NA	TRBV7-9	TGTGCCAGCAGCTTACAGGGAGATATTGAAGCTTTCTTT	CASSLQGDIEAFF
many	TRBJ2-5	NA	TRBV7-8	TGTGCCAGCAGCTCCCGGGACTTGCAAGAGACCCAGTACTTC	CASSSRDLQETQYF